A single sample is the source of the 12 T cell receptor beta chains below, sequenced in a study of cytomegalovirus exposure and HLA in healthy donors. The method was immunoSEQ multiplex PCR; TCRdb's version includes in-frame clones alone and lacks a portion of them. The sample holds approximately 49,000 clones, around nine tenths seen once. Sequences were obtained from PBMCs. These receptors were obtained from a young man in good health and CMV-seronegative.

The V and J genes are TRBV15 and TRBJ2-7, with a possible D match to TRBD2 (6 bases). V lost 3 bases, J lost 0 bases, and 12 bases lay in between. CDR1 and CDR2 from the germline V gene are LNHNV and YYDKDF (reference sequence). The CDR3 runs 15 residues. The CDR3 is CATSRGVGSSYEQYF. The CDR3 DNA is TGTGCCACCAGCAGGGGGGTCGGGAGCTCCTACGAGCAGTACTTC. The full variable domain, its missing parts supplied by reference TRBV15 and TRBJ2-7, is DAMVIQNPRYQVTQFGKPVTLSCSQTLNHNVMYWYQQKSSQAPKLLFHYYDKDFNNEADTPDNFQSRRPNTSFCFLDIRSPGLGDTAMYLCATSRGVGSSYEQYFGPGTRLTVT.

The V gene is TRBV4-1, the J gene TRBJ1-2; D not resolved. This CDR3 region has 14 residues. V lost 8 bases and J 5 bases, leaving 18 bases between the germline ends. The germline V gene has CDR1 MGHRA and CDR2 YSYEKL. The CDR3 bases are TGCGCCAGCTCGCGGGCAGGCACCCCTTATGGCTACACCTTC. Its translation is CASSRAGTPYGYTF.

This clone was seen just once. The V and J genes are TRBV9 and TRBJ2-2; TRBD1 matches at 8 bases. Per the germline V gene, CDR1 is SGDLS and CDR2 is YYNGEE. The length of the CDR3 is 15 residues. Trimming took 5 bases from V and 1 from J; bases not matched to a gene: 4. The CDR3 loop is CASRATGGNTGELFF. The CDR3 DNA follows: TGTGCCAGCAGGGCCACAGGGGGGAACACCGGGGAGCTGTTTTTT.

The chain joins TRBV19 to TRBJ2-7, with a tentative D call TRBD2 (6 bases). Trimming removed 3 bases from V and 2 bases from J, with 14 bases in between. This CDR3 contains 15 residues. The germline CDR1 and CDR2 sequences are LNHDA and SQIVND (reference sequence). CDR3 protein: CASSIVLAGTYEQYF. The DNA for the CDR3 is TGTGCCAGTAGTATCGTACTAGCTGGTACCTACGAGCAGTACTTC.

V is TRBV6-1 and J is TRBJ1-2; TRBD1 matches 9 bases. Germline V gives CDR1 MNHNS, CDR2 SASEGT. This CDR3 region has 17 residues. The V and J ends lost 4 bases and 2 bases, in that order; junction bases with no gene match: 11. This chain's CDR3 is CASSGAAGTGMNYGYTF. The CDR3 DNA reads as TGTGCCAGCAGTGGAGCTGCTGGGACAGGGATGAACTATGGCTACACCTTC.

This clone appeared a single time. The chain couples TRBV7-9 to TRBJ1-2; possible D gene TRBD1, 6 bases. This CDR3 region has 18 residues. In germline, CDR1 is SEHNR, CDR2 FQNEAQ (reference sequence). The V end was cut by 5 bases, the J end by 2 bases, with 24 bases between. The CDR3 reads CASSTRQVPPYENYGYTF. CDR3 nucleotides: TGTGCCAGCAGCACCCGACAGGTGCCCCCTTATGAGAACTATGGCTACACCTTC. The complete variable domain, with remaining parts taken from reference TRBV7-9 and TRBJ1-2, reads DTGVSQNPRHKITKRGQNVTFRCDPISEHNRLYWYRQTLGQGPEFLTYFQNEAQLEKSRLLSDRFSAERPKGSFSTLEIQRTEQGDSAMYLCASSTRQVPPYENYGYTFGSGTRLTVV.

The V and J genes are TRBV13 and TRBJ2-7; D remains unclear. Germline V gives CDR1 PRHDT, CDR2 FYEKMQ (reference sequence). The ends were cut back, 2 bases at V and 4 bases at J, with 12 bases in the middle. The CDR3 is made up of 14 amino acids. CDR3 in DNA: TGTGCCAGCAGCTTAAACAGTTACCCATACGAGCAGTACTTC. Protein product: CASSLNSYPYEQYF.

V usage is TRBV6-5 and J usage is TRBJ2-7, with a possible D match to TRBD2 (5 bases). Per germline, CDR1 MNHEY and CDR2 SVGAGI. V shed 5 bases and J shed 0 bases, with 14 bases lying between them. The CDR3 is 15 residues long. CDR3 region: CASSVIVSDSYEQYF. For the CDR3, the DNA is TGTGCCAGCAGTGTGATTGTTAGCGACTCCTACGAGCAGTACTTC.

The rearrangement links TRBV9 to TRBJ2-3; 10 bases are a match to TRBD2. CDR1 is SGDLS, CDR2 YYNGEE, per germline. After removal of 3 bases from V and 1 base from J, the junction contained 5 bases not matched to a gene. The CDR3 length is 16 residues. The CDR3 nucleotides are TGTGCCAGCAGCGATTCCGGGACTAGCGGCACAGATACGCAGTATTTT. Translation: CASSDSGTSGTDTQYF.

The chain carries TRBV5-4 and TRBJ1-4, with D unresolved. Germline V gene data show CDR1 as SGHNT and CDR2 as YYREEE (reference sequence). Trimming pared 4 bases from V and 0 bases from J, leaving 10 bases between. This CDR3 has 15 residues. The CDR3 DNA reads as TGTGCCAGCAGCATCAGACGGGCAACTAATGAAAAACTGTTTTTT. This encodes CASSIRRATNEKLFF.

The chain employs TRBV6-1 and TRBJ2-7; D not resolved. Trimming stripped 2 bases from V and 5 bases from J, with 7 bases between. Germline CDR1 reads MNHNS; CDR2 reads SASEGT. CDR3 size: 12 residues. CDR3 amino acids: CASSETVDEQYF. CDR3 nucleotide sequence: TGTGCCAGCAGTGAAACGGTGGACGAGCAGTACTTC.

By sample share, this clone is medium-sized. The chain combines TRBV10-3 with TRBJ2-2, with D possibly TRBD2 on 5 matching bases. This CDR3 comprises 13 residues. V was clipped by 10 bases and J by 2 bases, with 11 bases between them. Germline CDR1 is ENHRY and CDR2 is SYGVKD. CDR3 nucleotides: TGTGCCACGTCGAGCGGAAACACCGGGGAGCTGTTTTTT. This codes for CATSSGNTGELFF.